This passage covers 3 T cell receptor beta chains from one sample sequenced in a study of shared clonotypes between healthy human individuals (dated by TCRdb to 2020 to 2022). Libraries were prepared through the immunoSEQ multiplex PCR assay. Imported from immuneACCESS, the table was reduced by TCRdb to in-frame sequences with V and J called. These copies leave out some clones; in studies compared against another copy, an unresolved V gene accounts for under half, and the cause of the remainder is not known. This sample is represented by nearly 1,000,000 clones; 60% to 85% of them were singletons. The ten largest make up around 1.5% of the sample. The sequencing input was memory CD4+ T cells sorted from blood. Interpreted using the paper, the cell subset or site label stands for: CD45RA-negative fraction. The receptor source for this set is a man aged 18 to 29 in good health.

There are a few counts of this clone. The chain combines TRBV27 with TRBJ1-1; no clear D gene. The CDR3 consists of 13 residues. Deletions cut 2 bases from V and 11 bases from J, with 15 bases between. CDR1 is MNHEY and CDR2 is SMNVEV in the germline V gene (reference sequence). The CDR3 here is CASSLRPSLDAFF. DNA of the CDR3: TGTGCCAGCAGTTTACGACCCTCCCTTGATGCTTTCTTT.

The chain links TRBV5-6 to TRBJ1-1, with unresolved D. The CDR3 totals 14 residues. V lost 2 bases and J lost 5, with 13 bases in between. Germline V gene sequence: CDR1 SGHDT, CDR2 YYEEEE. The CDR3 DNA is TGTGCCAGCAGCTTTCGGGGAGGAGCAACTGAAGCTTTCTTT. It translates to CASSFRGGATEAFF.

This clone has a handful of counts. This chain joins TRBV6-6 and TRBJ1-3, with a possible D match to TRBD1 (5 bases). Germline V gives CDR1 MNHNY, CDR2 SVGAGI (reference sequence). The germline V and J ends were trimmed by 6 bases and 0 bases, with 12 bases remaining between them. CDR3 length equals 15 residues. Here the CDR3 reads CASRRDGSSGNTIYF. Here the CDR3 DNA reads TGTGCCAGCAGACGGGACGGGAGCTCTGGAAACACCATATATTTT.